The clone carrying this T cell receptor beta chain was seen a single time. This specimen belongs to a study of blood T cell repertoires in COVID-19. Measured with immunoSEQ multiplex PCR; TCRdb has only the in-frame clones, and not every one. The table shows about 110,000 clones, with roughly 82% occurring only once. The CDR3 loop spans 15 amino acids. Germline lookup yields CDR1 MNHEY and CDR2 SVGEGT. V was clipped by 0 bases and J by 3 bases; unmatched bases: 1. The sequenced material came from peripheral blood. This receptor was identified in an older woman with acute or convalescent COVID-19. The chain recombines TRBV6-2 or TRBV6-3 with TRBJ1-2; 10 bases fit TRBD1. The CDR3 DNA follows: TGTGCCAGCAGTTACTCCGGGACAGGGGACTATGGCTACACCTTC. Translating gives CASSYSGTGDYGYTF.